This TCR beta chain was profiled in a study of CD8+CD57+ T cells in acquired aplastic anemia. Study summary: Sorted cells (CD4+ and CD8+) yielded DNA amounts that averaged around 3.1 ug. Findings of the study overall: Patients and controls had in common approximately 28 CD8+ CDR3 sequences. CD8+ Simpson's diversity showed no significant patient-control difference.

This clonotype was seen at least ten times. Its antigen is still unknown. Genomic DNA constituted the template upon which TCR beta VDJ and CDR3 profiling was performed. TCRdb passed the reads through MiXCR, listing each CDR3 protein once. This repertoire shows just over 40,000 distinct CDR3 sequences, about 63% found once; its top ten account for 59%. In patients chosen for sequencing, flow cytometry had shown CD8+CD57+ cell expansion. This CDR3 spans 15 amino acids. The germline V gene has CDR1 SGHNT and CDR2 YYREEE (reference sequence). The trim removed 3 bases at V and 6 bases at J, leaving 3 bases unmatched.

This chain joins TRBV5-4 and TRBJ2-3; 14 bases align to TRBD2. The receptor comes from a human donor with aplastic anemia. The sample consisted of sorted CD4+, CD8+, or CD8+CD57+ T cells (not recorded which) from PBMCs. The CDR3 loop is CASSWTSGGRDTQYF. The CDR3 DNA sequence: TGTGCCAGCAGCTGGACTAGCGGGGGGCGGGATACGCAGTATTTT.